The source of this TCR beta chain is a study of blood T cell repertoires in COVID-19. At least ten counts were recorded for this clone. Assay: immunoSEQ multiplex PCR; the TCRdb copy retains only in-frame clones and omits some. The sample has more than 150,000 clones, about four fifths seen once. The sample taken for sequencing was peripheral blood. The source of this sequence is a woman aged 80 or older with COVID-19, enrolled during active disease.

The CDR3: CASSLWAGYEQYF. For the CDR3, the DNA is TGTGCCAGCAGCTTATGGGCAGGCTACGAGCAGTACTTC. The V call is TRBV7-2, the J call TRBJ2-7; D gene uncertain. There are 13 residues in the CDR3. Per germline, CDR1 SGHTA and CDR2 FQGNSA. The V end lost 2 bases, the J end lost 3 bases, and 8 bases lay between the germline ends.